The clone carrying this T cell receptor (beta chain) was counted between two and nine times. This sample is part of a study of human T cells and chemical hapten exposure. CDR1 and CDR2 from the germline V gene are SEHNR and FQNEAQ (reference sequence). The CDR3 runs 13 residues. The V end was cut by 5 bases, the J end by 3 bases, with 10 bases between. Total RNA extraction was carried out from unfractionated whole blood. The library put unique molecular identifiers onto individual cDNA molecules. TCRdb analysed the reads with MiXCR anew, one entry per CDR3 protein. The sample holds about 120,000 distinct CDR3 sequences, about 7.7% seen once.

The TCR was taken from a human donor in good health. Some clones in this sample may be carry-over from other donors' samples. The V gene is TRBV7-9, the J gene TRBJ2-5; D ambiguous. The sample comprised whole blood. The CDR3 loop reads CASSARSEETQYF. DNA of the CDR3: TGTGCCAGCAGCGCCCGGTCGGAAGAGACCCAGTACTTC.